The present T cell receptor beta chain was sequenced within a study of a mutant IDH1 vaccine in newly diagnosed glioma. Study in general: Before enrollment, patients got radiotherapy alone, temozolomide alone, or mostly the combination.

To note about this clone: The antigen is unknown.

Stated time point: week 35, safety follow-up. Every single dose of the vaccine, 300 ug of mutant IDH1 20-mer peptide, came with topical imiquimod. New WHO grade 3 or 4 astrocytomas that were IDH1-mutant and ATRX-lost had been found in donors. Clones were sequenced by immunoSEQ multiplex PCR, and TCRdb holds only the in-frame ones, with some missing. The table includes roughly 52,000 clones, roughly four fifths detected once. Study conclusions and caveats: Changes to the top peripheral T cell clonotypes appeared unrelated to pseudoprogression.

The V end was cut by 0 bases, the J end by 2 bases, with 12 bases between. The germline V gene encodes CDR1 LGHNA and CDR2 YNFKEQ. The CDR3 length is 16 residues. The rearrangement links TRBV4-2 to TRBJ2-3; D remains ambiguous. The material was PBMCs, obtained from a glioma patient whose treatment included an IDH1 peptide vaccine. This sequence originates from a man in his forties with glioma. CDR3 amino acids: CASSQDRTEITDTQYF. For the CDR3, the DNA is TGTGCCAGCAGCCAAGATAGAACAGAGATCACAGATACGCAGTATTTT.